Below, 9 T cell receptor beta chains from the same sample are listed, as sequenced in a study of T cells in Graves' hyperthyroidism and ophthalmopathy. There were TCR beta CDR3 regions amplified from RNA transcripts. HTBI primers were employed in a first-round RT-PCR of the TCR CDR3. MiXCR, applied by TCRdb to the multiplex PCR reads, yields one record per CDR3 protein. The sample has approximately 100,000 distinct CDR3 sequences, around 37% seen once. The sequenced sample consisted of peripheral blood or thyroid tissue (not recorded which). These receptors were taken from a woman younger than 45 with Graves' hyperthyroidism.

This clonotype appeared many times. CDR3 amino acids: CATSTITGSTDTQYF. Here the CDR3 DNA reads TGCGCCACGAGTACGATAACCGGTAGCACAGATACGCAGTATTTT. This chain links TRBV5-1 with TRBJ2-3; D is unresolved. CDR1 and CDR2 from the germline V gene are SGHRS and YFSETQ. The CDR3 is 15 residues long. The V and J ends lost 9 bases and 0 bases respectively, with 17 bases between them.

This CDR3 is CSVNRGQETQYF. CDR3 nucleotides: TGCAGCGTGAATAGGGGGCAAGAGACCCAGTACTTC. This rearrangement joins TRBV29-1 to TRBJ2-5; D might be TRBD1 (6 bases). Germline V gene sequence: CDR1 SQVTM, CDR2 ANQGSEA. CDR3 length: 12 amino acids. Trimming pared 6 bases from V and 2 bases from J, leaving 10 bases between. Using reference TRBV29-1 and TRBJ2-5 for the parts outside the CDR3, the full variable domain is SAVISQKPSRDICQRGTSLTIQCQVDSQVTMMFWYRQQPGQSLTLIATANQGSEATYESGFVIDKFPISRPNLTFSTLTVSNMSPEDSSIYLCSVNRGQETQYFGPGTRLLVL.

Many counts were recorded for this clonotype. This chain uses TRBV3-1 with TRBJ1-2, with a possible D match to TRBD1 (5 bases). V lost 0 bases, J lost 4 bases, and 12 bases lay in between. Germline-derived CDR1 and CDR2 are LGHDT and YNNKEL (reference sequence). This CDR3 has 15 amino acids. The CDR3 DNA reads as TGTGCCAGCAGCCAAGATGGATCCGGGGGCTATGGCTACACCTTC. Translation gives CASSQDGSGGYGYTF.

This clonotype was recorded many times. This chain uses TRBV5-1 with TRBJ1-1; the match to TRBD1 covers 9 bases. The germline V gene encodes CDR1 SGHRS and CDR2 YFSETQ. The CDR3 covers 13 residues. The V and J ends lost 6 bases and 11 bases, in that order; junction bases with no gene match: 11. The DNA for the CDR3 is TGCGCCAGCACCCAAGTGACAGGGGGTGAGGCTTTCTTT. It codes for CASTQVTGGEAFF.

The chain is built from TRBV5-5 and TRBJ1-3; maybe TRBD1 (5 bases). This CDR3 region has 11 residues. V was cut by 5 bases and J by 12 bases, with 12 bases left in between. The germline CDR1 and CDR2 sequences are SGHKS and YYEKEE (reference sequence). The CDR3 protein is CASSARGSIYF. In DNA form, the CDR3 reads TGTGCCAGCAGTGCCCGGGGCAGCATATATTTT. Drawing the rest from reference TRBV5-5 and TRBJ1-3, the complete variable domain is DAGVTQSPTHLIKTRGQQVTLRCSPISGHKSVSWYQQVLGQGPQFIFQYYEKEERGRGNFPDRFSARQFPNYSSELNVNALLLGDSALYLCASSARGSIYFGEGSWLTVV.

Comment on this clonotype: One end of the junction is discordant with germline, which a read error may explain. This chain uses TRBV11-1 with TRBJ2-7; no clear D. Per the germline V gene, CDR1 is SGHAT and CDR2 is FQDESV (reference sequence). The CDR3 spans 11 residues. DNA for the CDR3: TGTGCCGGCAGTTTAGGCTACGAGCAGTACTTC. Amino acids: CAGSLGYEQYF.

This clonotype has at least ten counts. The V call is TRBV10-2, the J call TRBJ2-7; 10 positions match TRBD2. V shed 2 bases, J shed 4 bases, and the junction held 2 bases outside the gene matches. Germline V lookup: CDR1 WSHSY, CDR2 SAAADI. CDR3 length: 14 amino acids. In DNA form, the CDR3 reads TGCGCCAGCAGTGAGACTAGCGGGATATACGAGCAGTACTTC. Amino acid sequence: CASSETSGIYEQYF.

This clonotype has a count of ten or more. The chain links TRBV11-2 to TRBJ2-2; 9 nucleotides match TRBD2. There are 16 residues in the CDR3. The germline V gene has CDR1 SGHAT and CDR2 FQNNGV. With 2 bases clipped from V and 1 base from J, the junction kept 2 bases outside the gene matches. In DNA form, the CDR3 reads TGTGCCAGCAGCTTACGACTAGCGGTGAACACCGGGGAGCTGTTTTTT. It is translated as CASSLRLAVNTGELFF.

This clonotype appeared many times. The rearrangement links TRBV6-1 to TRBJ1-2, with D unresolved. Trimming pared 1 base from V and 4 bases from J, leaving 10 bases between. Per the germline V gene, CDR1 is MNHNS and CDR2 is SASEGT. CDR3 size: 14 residues. DNA for the CDR3: TGTGCCAGCAGTGAAGGAGGGCGGATCTATGGCTACACCTTC. It codes for CASSEGGRIYGYTF.